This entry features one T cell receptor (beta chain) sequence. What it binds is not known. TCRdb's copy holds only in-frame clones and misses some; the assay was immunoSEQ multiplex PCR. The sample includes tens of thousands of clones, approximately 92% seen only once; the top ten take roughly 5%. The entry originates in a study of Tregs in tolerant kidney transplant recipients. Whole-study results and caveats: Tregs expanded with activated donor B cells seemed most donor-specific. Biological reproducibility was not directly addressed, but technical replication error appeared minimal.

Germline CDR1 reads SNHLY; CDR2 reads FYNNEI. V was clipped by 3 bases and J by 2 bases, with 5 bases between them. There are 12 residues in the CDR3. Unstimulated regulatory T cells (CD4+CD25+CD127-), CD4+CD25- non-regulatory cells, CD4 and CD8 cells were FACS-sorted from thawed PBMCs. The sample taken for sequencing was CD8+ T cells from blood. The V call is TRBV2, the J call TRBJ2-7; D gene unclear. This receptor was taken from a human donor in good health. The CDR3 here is CASSEVTYEQYF. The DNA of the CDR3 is TGTGCCAGCAGTGAGGTTACCTACGAGCAGTACTTC.